The 16 T cell receptor beta chains listed next were all sequenced from one sample in a study of beta chain features in type 1 diabetes. Investigators reverse transcribed all isolated RNA, so they sequenced expressed TCRB transcripts. The protocol was immunoSEQ multiplex PCR, while the TCRdb copy is restricted to in-frame clones and leaves out a portion. Of around 310,000 clones listed, about 10% were seen once; the top ten hold around 0.015%. Sequenced input: naive CD4+ T cells from blood. The receptors come from a woman aged 30 to 39 in good health.

This clone has a handful of counts. The chain employs TRBV10-3 and TRBJ1-4; D may be TRBD1 (5 bases). Germline CDR1 ENHRY, CDR2 SYGVKD. V was shortened by 5 bases and J by 5 bases, with 12 bases between the two germline ends. The CDR3 extends over 14 amino acids. The CDR3 is CAISPSGGNEKLFF. CDR3 DNA sequence: TGTGCCATCAGTCCTAGTGGGGGGAATGAAAAACTGTTTTTT.

This clone showed up just a few times. This sequence joins TRBV14 and TRBJ2-1; 9 bases line up with TRBD2. Germline trimming cut 1 base from V and 4 bases from J; bases unmatched to any gene: 11. The CDR3 covers 18 residues. Germline loops: CDR1 SGHDN, CDR2 FVKESK. CDR3 nucleotides: TGTGCCAGCAGCCAAGCGGATAGCGGGAGTATTACATACAATGAGCAGTTCTTC. Protein: CASSQADSGSITYNEQFF.

In this sample, this clone turned up a few times. The chain links TRBV30 to TRBJ2-1; D is undetermined. Between the trimmed V and J ends, which lost 0 bases and 5 bases, there was a span of 5 bases. The CDR3 is 12 amino acids. Germline CDR1 and CDR2: GTSNPN and SVGIG (reference sequence). CDR3 nucleotide sequence: TGTGCCTGGAGTGTACATGACAATGAGCAGTTCTTC. This gives the protein CAWSVHDNEQFF. The full variable domain, its missing parts supplied by reference TRBV30 and TRBJ2-1, is SQTIHQWPATLVQPVGSPLSLECTVEGTSNPNLYWYRQAAGRGLQLLFYSVGIGQISSEVPQNLSASRPQDRQFILSSKKLLLSDSGFYLCAWSVHDNEQFFGPGTRLTVL.

The chain uses TRBV28 and TRBJ2-3; weak D call: TRBD1 (5 bases). The V end lost 4 bases, the J end lost 5 bases, and 7 bases lay between the germline ends. Germline-derived CDR1 and CDR2 are MDHEN and SYDVKM. This CDR3 region has 12 residues. CDR3 amino acids: CASSSQGDTQYF. The CDR3 region has the DNA TGTGCCAGCAGTTCTCAGGGAGATACGCAGTATTTT.

This chain joins TRBV11-2 and TRBJ1-4; unclear D gene. CDR3 length: 16 residues. Trimming removed 0 bases from V and 8 bases from J, with 16 bases in between. Germline CDR1 reads SGHAT; CDR2 reads FQNNGV. CDR3: CASSLDSSWAWEKLFF. The CDR3 coding sequence is TGTGCCAGCAGCTTAGACTCGTCCTGGGCGTGGGAAAAACTGTTTTTT. Filled out from reference TRBV11-2 and TRBJ1-4, the complete variable domain reads EAGVAQSPRYKIIEKRQSVAFWCNPISGHATLYWYQQILGQGPKLLIQFQNNGVVDDSQLPKDRFSAERLKGVDSTLKIQPAKLEDSAVYLCASSLDSSWAWEKLFFGSGTQLSVL.

V is TRBV6-5 and J is TRBJ2-2; D remains unclear. The germline CDR1 and CDR2 sequences are MNHEY and SVGAGI. The V gene lost 8 bases and the J gene lost 7 bases, with 8 bases spanning the gap. The CDR3 has 11 residues. CDR3: CASLSYGELFF. For the CDR3, the DNA is TGTGCCAGCCTTTCGTACGGGGAGCTGTTTTTT.

The rearrangement joins TRBV29-1 to TRBJ2-3; 9 bases are a match to TRBD1. CDR3 length: 14 amino acids. From germline, CDR1 is SQVTM and CDR2 ANQGSEA. The V gene end was trimmed by 1 base and the J gene end by 5 bases; junction bases not matched to a gene: 4. CDR3 DNA: TGCAGCGTTGAAGGAAGACAGGGGGAAGATACGCAGTATTTT. Translated, it gives CSVEGRQGEDTQYF.

The rearrangement uses TRBV4-3 and TRBJ1-1, with D unclear. CDR3 size: 14 residues. Germline-derived CDR1 and CDR2 are LGHNA and YSLEER. Trimming pared 1 base from V and 0 bases from J, leaving 6 bases between. The CDR3 reads CASSQGSVNTEAFF. The CDR3 DNA is TGCGCCAGCAGCCAAGGCTCGGTGAACACTGAAGCTTTCTTT.

This clone was counted only a few times. The rearrangement uses TRBV5-1 and TRBJ1-1; a possible D gene is TRBD1 (6 bases). V shed 5 bases and J shed 2 bases, with 16 bases lying between them. Germline V lookup: CDR1 SGHRS, CDR2 YFSETQ. This CDR3 has 15 amino acids. CDR3 nucleotide sequence: TGCGCCAGCAGACCTACAGGGCAACTAAACACTGAAGCTTTCTTT. It encodes CASRPTGQLNTEAFF.

This clone appeared a few times. V is TRBV7-3 and J is TRBJ2-1; 8 positions agree with TRBD2. With V trimmed by 3 bases and J by 9 bases, 10 bases remained unmatched. Germline CDR1 and CDR2: SGHTA and FQGTGA. The CDR3 contains 15 residues. As DNA, the CDR3 is TGTGCCAGCAGCTTGGTGCTAGCGGGCCGAGTTGAGCAGTTCTTC. Translation gives CASSLVLAGRVEQFF. The whole variable domain, remainder taken from reference TRBV7-3 and TRBJ2-1, is GAGVSQTPSNKVTEKGKYVELRCDPISGHTALYWYRQSLGQGPEFLIYFQGTGAADDSGLPNDRFFAVRPEGSVSTLKIQRTERGDSAVYLCASSLVLAGRVEQFFGPGTRLTVL.

The rearrangement links TRBV2 to TRBJ1-5; 10 bases agree with TRBD1. From germline, CDR1 is SNHLY and CDR2 FYNNEI. V was pared by 4 bases and J by 6 bases, with 3 bases of the junction left unmatched. This CDR3 has 14 residues. The CDR3 region has the DNA TGTGCCAGCAGTGGGGACAGGGGAGGTCAGCCCCAGCATTTT. It encodes CASSGDRGGQPQHF.

This clone appeared a few times. The chain employs TRBV19 and TRBJ2-5; TRBD2 matches at 9 bases. V trimming: 5 bases; J trimming: 2 bases; junction bases outside the gene matches: 9. The CDR3 is 16 residues long. The germline CDR1 and CDR2 sequences are LNHDA and SQIVND (reference sequence). CDR3 amino acids: CASSPLGLASQETQYF. CDR3 DNA sequence: TGTGCCAGTAGTCCCCTCGGACTAGCGAGTCAAGAGACCCAGTACTTC.

This clone was seen more than once but under ten times. The V call is TRBV29-1, the J call TRBJ2-7, with unresolved D. V was shortened by 4 bases and J by 1 base, with 5 bases between the two germline ends. CDR3 length: 11 residues. Per the germline V gene, CDR1 is SQVTM and CDR2 is ANQGSEA. CDR3: CSVVGSYEQYF. The CDR3 nucleotides are TGCAGCGTTGTCGGGTCCTACGAGCAGTACTTC.

The V and J genes are TRBV11-2 and TRBJ2-1; D is possibly TRBD2 (5 bases). Germline V gives CDR1 SGHAT, CDR2 FQNNGV. V lost 2 bases, J lost 6 bases, and 14 bases lay in between. The CDR3 length is 15 residues. CDR3 nucleotide sequence: TGTGCCAGCAGCTTAACCGGGGTGCGTGGCAATGAGCAGTTCTTC. Its translation: CASSLTGVRGNEQFF.

This clone was counted only a few times. The chain recombines TRBV28 with TRBJ1-4; D gene unclear. This CDR3 region has 14 residues. CDR1 MDHEN and CDR2 SYDVKM come from the germline V gene. V gave up 2 bases and J gave up 3 bases, with 7 bases separating them. CDR3 in amino acids: CASSLALANEKLFF. The CDR3 nucleotides are TGTGCCAGCAGTTTAGCGTTGGCTAATGAAAAACTGTTTTTT.

The V call is TRBV7-9, the J call TRBJ2-7; 10 nucleotides agree with TRBD1. J lost 6 bases, V lost 4 bases, and 3 bases had no gene match. This CDR3 has 13 residues. Per the germline V gene, CDR1 is SEHNR and CDR2 is FQNEAQ (reference sequence). The CDR3 bases are TGTGCCAGCAGCTGGGGGACAGGGGCCGAGCAGTACTTC. This gives the protein CASSWGTGAEQYF.